This T cell receptor (beta chain) is from a study of vaccination and CD4 T cells after COVID-19. About the research overall: Convalescent participants consisted of six males and four females, two being Hispanic. Overall study results and limits: Reactive clone data from convalescent patients indicated a median of approximately 86% appearing only post-vaccination.

Germline assignment: CDR1 DFQATT and CDR2 SNEGSKA (reference sequence). CDR3 length: 13 residues. Noted treatment: roughly 11-day PBMC culture with coronavirus spike peptide pools or control peptides (ViraFEST assay). Regarding this clonotype: Its antigen remains unknown.

An Oncomine TCR Beta short-read assay was used to sequence the DNA from cultured CD4+ T cells. TCRdb independently ran MiXCR on the PCR reads; one entry per CDR3 protein. The sample consists of 7,000 to 9,500 distinct CDR3 sequences, less than 65% of them appearing once. V gene TRBV20-1 combines with J gene TRBJ2-3; 10 bases align to TRBD2. Specimen: cultured CD4+ T cells from blood, collected after SARS-CoV-2 vaccination. The receptor's source is a human donor with COVID-19. As DNA, the CDR3 is TGCAGGAGCGGGGGGGCCTACACAGATACGCAGTATTTT. The encoded protein is CRSGGAYTDTQYF.